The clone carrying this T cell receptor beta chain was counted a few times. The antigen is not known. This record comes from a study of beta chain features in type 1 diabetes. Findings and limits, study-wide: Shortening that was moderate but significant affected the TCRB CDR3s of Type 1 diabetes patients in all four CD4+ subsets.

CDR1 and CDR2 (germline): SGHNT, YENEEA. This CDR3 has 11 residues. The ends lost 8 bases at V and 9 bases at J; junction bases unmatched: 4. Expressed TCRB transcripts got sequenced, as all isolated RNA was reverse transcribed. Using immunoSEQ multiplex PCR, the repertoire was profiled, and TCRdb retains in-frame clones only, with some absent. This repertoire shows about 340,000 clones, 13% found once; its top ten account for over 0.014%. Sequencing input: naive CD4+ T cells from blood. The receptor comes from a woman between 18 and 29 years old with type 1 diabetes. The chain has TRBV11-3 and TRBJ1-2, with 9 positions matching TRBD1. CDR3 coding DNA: TGTGCCAGCGGGGACAGGGATCGCTACACCTTC. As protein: CASGDRDRYTF.